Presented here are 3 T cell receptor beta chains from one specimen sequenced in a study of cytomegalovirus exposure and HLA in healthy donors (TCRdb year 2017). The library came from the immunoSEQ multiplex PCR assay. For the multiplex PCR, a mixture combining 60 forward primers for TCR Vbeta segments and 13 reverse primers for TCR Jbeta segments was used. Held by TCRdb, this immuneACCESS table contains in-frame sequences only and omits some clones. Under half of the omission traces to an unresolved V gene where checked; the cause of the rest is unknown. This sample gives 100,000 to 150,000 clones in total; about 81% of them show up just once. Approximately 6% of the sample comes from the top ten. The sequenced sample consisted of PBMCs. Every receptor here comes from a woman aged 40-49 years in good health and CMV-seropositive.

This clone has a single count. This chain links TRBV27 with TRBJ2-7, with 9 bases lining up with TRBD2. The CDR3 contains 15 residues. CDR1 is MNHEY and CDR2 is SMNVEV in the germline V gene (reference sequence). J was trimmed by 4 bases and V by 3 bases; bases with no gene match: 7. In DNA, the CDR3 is TGTGCCAGCAGTTTTTTATTAGCGGGGGCTTACGAGCAGTACTTC. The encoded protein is CASSFLLAGAYEQYF.

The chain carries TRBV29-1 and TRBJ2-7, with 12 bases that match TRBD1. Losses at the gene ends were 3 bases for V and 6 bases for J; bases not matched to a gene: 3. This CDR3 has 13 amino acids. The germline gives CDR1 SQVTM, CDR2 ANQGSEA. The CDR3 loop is CSVEGTGGVEQYF. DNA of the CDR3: TGCAGCGTTGAGGGGACAGGGGGCGTCGAGCAGTACTTC.

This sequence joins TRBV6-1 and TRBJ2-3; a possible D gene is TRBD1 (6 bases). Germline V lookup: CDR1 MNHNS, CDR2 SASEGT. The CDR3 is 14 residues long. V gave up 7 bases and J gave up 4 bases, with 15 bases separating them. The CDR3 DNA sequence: TGTGCCAGCACCACAGGGATTGGGGCAGATACGCAGTATTTT. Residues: CASTTGIGADTQYF.